Below, 16 T cell receptor beta chains from the same sample are listed, as sequenced in a study of blood T cell repertoires in COVID-19. Sequencing used immunoSEQ multiplex PCR; TCRdb keeps in-frame clones, though not all of them. This table has 300,000 to 450,000 clones, more than 70% appearing once. The specimen was PBMCs or T cells enriched from blood (not recorded which). These receptors originate from a woman younger than 35 who had recovered from COVID-19.

CDR3 residues: CASSPGLGGGALETQYF. Here the CDR3 DNA reads TGTGCCAGCAGCCCGGGTTTGGGCGGGGGGGCCTTAGAGACCCAGTACTTC. The V and J genes are TRBV7-2 and TRBJ2-5; 9 bases map to TRBD2. V was pared by 5 bases and J by 4 bases, with 14 bases of the junction left unmatched. The germline V gene has CDR1 SGHTA and CDR2 FQGNSA. CDR3 size: 17 residues.

The chain uses TRBV19 and TRBJ2-7; D is perhaps TRBD1 (5 bases). Germline V gene sequence: CDR1 LNHDA, CDR2 SQIVND (reference sequence). The CDR3 runs 13 residues. Trimming pared 2 bases from V and 6 bases from J, leaving 11 bases between. CDR3 nucleotides: TGTGCCAGTAGTATAACAGGCTCAATCGAGCAGTACTTC. Its protein is CASSITGSIEQYF.

The rearrangement links TRBV4-3 to TRBJ2-3, with TRBD2 matching over 9 bases. With 1 base clipped from V and 5 bases from J, the junction kept 10 bases outside the gene matches. CDR3 length: 17 residues. Looked up from germline, CDR1 is LGHNA and CDR2 is YSLEER. The CDR3, as DNA: TGCGCCAGCAGCCAAGCTGTGGCGGGGGGGCAGAGAGATACGCAGTATTTT. It yields the protein CASSQAVAGGQRDTQYF.

The chain employs TRBV6-5 and TRBJ1-2; D may be TRBD1 (5 bases). Germline-derived CDR1 and CDR2 are MNHEY and SVGAGI. V was trimmed by 7 bases and J by 4 bases, leaving 13 bases between them. The CDR3 length is 13 residues. The CDR3 coding sequence is TGTGCCAGCACTCCAGGGTCACTCTATGGCTACACCTTC. The encoded protein is CASTPGSLYGYTF.

The J gene is TRBJ2-7, the V gene TRBV20-1; possible D gene TRBD1, 7 bases. Trimming left V 3 bases short and J 2 bases short, with 11 bases between. This CDR3 is 13 amino acids long. Germline values: CDR1 DFQATT, CDR2 SNEGSKA (reference sequence). The CDR3 bases are TGCAGTGCTAGTCAGGGGGGAGCCTACGAGCAGTACTTC. It translates to CSASQGGAYEQYF.

J is TRBJ2-7 and V is TRBV27; D is ambiguous. With 2 bases removed from V and 6 bases from J, the gap between germline ends came to 14 bases. This CDR3 is 14 amino acids long. Germline CDR1 and CDR2: MNHEY and SMNVEV (reference sequence). CDR3 region: CASSLSGGLSEQYF. CDR3 nucleotide sequence: TGTGCCAGCAGTTTAAGTGGCGGCCTGAGCGAGCAGTACTTC.

The rearrangement joins TRBV11-1 to TRBJ2-2; possibly TRBD1 for D (7 bases). The germline V gene encodes CDR1 SGHAT and CDR2 FQDESV (reference sequence). The CDR3 contains 15 residues. With 5 bases removed from V and 5 bases from J, the gap between germline ends came to 15 bases. The CDR3 nucleotides are TGTGCCAGCAGCATCAACAGGGGAGGAACCGGGGAGCTGTTTTTT. Protein: CASSINRGGTGELFF.

The V gene is TRBV6-5, the J gene TRBJ2-2; 8 nucleotides align to TRBD1. The CDR3 totals 13 residues. V shed 3 bases, J shed 9 bases, and the junction held 3 bases outside the gene matches. Germline values: CDR1 MNHEY, CDR2 SVGAGI. Here the CDR3 DNA reads TGTGCCAGCAGTTATCAGGGGGCGCGGGAGCTGTTTTTT. Translating gives CASSYQGARELFF.

This rearrangement joins TRBV5-1 to TRBJ1-4, with D unresolved. The CDR3 consists of 14 residues. Trimming stripped 2 bases from V and 0 bases from J, with 5 bases between. From germline, CDR1 is SGHRS and CDR2 YFSETQ. Written as DNA, the CDR3 is TGCGCCAGCAGCTTAGAGGCAACTAATGAAAAACTGTTTTTT. Translated, it gives CASSLEATNEKLFF.

The genes are TRBV5-1 and TRBJ1-1; 7 bases align to TRBD1. Germline lookup yields CDR1 SGHRS and CDR2 YFSETQ. This CDR3 comprises 14 residues. J gave up 5 bases and V 4 bases, and 8 bases lay outside the gene matches. CDR3 sequence (DNA): TGCGCCAGCAGCCGACAGGGCGGGGGGACTGAAGCTTTCTTT. Its protein product is CASSRQGGGTEAFF. Filled out from reference TRBV5-1 and TRBJ1-1, the complete variable domain reads KAGVTQTPRYLIKTRGQQVTLSCSPISGHRSVSWYQQTPGQGLQFLFEYFSETQRNKGNFPGRFSGRQFSNSRSEMNVSTLELGDSALYLCASSRQGGGTEAFFGQGTRLTVV.

This chain links TRBV29-1 with TRBJ2-7; D call uncertain. CDR3 size: 12 residues. The V gene's germline CDR1 is SQVTM and CDR2 ANQGSEA. V shed 2 bases and J shed 0 bases, with 5 bases lying between them. The CDR3 loop reads CSVEQSSYEQYF. The DNA of the CDR3 is TGCAGCGTTGAACAGTCCTCCTACGAGCAGTACTTC.

This chain joins TRBV21-1 and TRBJ1-6. TRBV21-1 is termed a pseudogene. This CDR3 contains 16 residues. DNA for the CDR3: TGTGCCAGCAGCAATATCCCCTGCTCCTATAATTCACCCCTCCACTTT. Its protein is CASSNIPCSYNSPLHF.

The V and J genes are TRBV5-1 and TRBJ1-6, with TRBD1 as a possible D gene (5 bases). CDR1 and CDR2 from the germline V gene are SGHRS and YFSETQ. The CDR3 length is 16 residues. The germline V and J ends were trimmed by 2 bases and 7 bases, with 16 bases remaining between them. CDR3 in DNA: TGCGCCAGCAGCTTCATGGGGCCGCAGGAGAATTCACCCCTCCACTTT. Its translation: CASSFMGPQENSPLHF.

V is TRBV6-5 and J is TRBJ2-7, with TRBD1 matching over 8 bases. The CDR3 is made up of 13 amino acids. The germline CDR1 and CDR2 sequences are MNHEY and SVGAGI. The V gene end was trimmed by 6 bases and the J gene end by 3 bases; junction bases not matched to a gene: 4. The DNA of the CDR3 is TGTGCCAGCAGGGGACAGGCTAACTACGAGCAGTACTTC. This encodes CASRGQANYEQYF.

The chain couples TRBV7-2 to TRBJ1-6; 7 bases map to TRBD1. Germline CDR1 and CDR2: SGHTA and FQGNSA. J gave up 7 bases and V 1 base, and 1 base lay outside the gene matches. The CDR3 is 14 residues long. The CDR3 here is CASSLVGQNSPLHF. CDR3 nucleotide sequence: TGTGCCAGCAGCTTAGTGGGACAGAATTCACCCCTCCACTTT.

The J gene is TRBJ2-7, the V gene TRBV15; D is uncertain. V lost 0 bases, J lost 0 bases, and 6 bases lay in between. The germline V gene has CDR1 LNHNV and CDR2 YYDKDF (reference sequence). CDR3 length: 14 residues. The chain's CDR3 is CATSRERLSYEQYF. In nucleotides, the CDR3 is TGTGCCACCAGCAGAGAACGACTCTCCTACGAGCAGTACTTC. Full variable domain (missing parts from reference TRBV15 and TRBJ2-7): DAMVIQNPRYQVTQFGKPVTLSCSQTLNHNVMYWYQQKSSQAPKLLFHYYDKDFNNEADTPDNFQSRRPNTSFCFLDIRSPGLGDTAMYLCATSRERLSYEQYFGPGTRLTVT.